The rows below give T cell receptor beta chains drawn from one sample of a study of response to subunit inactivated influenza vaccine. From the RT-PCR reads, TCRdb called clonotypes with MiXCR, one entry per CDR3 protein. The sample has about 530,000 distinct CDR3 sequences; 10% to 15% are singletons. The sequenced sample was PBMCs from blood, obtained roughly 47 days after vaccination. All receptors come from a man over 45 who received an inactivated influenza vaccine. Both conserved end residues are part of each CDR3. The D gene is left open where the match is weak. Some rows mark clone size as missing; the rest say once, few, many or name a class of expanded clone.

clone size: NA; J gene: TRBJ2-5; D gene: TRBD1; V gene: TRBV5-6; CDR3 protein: CASSWAGTGVDTQYF; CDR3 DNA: TGTGCCAGCAGCTGGGCCGGGACAGGGGTAGATACCCAGTACTTC
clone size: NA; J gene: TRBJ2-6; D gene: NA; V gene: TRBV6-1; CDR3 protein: CASTAPTSGANVLTF; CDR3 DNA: TGTGCCAGCACAGCCCCGACCTCTGGGGCCAACGTCCTGACTTTC
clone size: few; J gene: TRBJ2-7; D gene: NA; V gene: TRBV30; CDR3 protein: CALIRRDSQRWGEQYF; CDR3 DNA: TGTGCCTTAATTCGGAGAGACAGCCAGAGGTGGGGAGAGCAGTACTTC
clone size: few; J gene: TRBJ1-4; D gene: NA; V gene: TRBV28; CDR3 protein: CASTDLANEKLFF; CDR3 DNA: TGTGCCAGCACTGATTTGGCTAATGAAAAACTGTTTTTT
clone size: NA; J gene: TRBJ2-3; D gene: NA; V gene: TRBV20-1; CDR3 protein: CSARELAGTQYF; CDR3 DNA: TGCAGTGCTAGAGAACTAGCCGGTACGCAGTATTTT
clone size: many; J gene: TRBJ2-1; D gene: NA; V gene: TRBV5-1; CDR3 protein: CASSLGFNNEQFF; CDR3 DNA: TGCGCCAGCAGCCTGGGGTTTAACAATGAGCAGTTCTTC
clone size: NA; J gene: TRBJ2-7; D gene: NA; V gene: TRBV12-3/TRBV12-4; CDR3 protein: CASGRIGGFYEQYF; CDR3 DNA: TGTGCCAGCGGCCGGATAGGGGGATTCTACGAGCAGTACTTC
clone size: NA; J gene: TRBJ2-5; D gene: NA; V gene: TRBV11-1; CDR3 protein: CASSLRGVGTLETQYF; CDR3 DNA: TGTGCCAGCAGCTTACGGGGCGTCGGGACTCTAGAGACCCAGTACTTC
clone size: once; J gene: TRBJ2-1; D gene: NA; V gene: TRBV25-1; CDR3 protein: CASSEYLGDRYNEQFF; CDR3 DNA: TGTGCCAGCAGTGAATATCTGGGGGACCGCTACAATGAGCAGTTCTTC
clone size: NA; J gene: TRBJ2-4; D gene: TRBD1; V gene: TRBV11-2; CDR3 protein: CASSSFLVTGKYIQYF; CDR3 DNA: TGTGCCAGCAGCAGTTTCTTAGTGACAGGGAAGTACATTCAGTACTTC
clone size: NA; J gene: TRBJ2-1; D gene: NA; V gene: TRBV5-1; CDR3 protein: CASSLGGTDYNEQFF; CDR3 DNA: TGCGCCAGCAGCTTGGGGGGGACCGACTACAATGAGCAGTTCTTC
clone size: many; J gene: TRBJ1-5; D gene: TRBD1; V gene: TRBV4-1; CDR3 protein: CASSQDGDRGQPQHF; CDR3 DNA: TGCGCCAGCAGCCAAGATGGGGACAGGGGGCAGCCCCAGCATTTT
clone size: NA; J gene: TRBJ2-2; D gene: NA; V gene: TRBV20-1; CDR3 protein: CSARSGLKGKTGELFF; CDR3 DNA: TGCAGTGCTAGAAGTGGGCTAAAGGGGAAGACCGGGGAGCTGTTTTTT
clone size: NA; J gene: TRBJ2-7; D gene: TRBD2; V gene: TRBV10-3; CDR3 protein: CATNPGGGGYEQDF; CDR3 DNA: TGTGCCACCAACCCGGGGGGGGGAGGCTACGAGCAGGACTTC
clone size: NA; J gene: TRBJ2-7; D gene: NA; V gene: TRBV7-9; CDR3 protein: CASSLGSIQGPLEEQYF; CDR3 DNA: TGTGCCAGCAGCTTAGGTTCGATCCAGGGACCCCTGGAAGAGCAGTACTTC
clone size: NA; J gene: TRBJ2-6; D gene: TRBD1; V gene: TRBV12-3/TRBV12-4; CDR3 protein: CASSLLYGDRLSGANVLTF; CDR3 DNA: TGTGCCAGCAGTTTGCTGTATGGGGACAGACTCTCTGGGGCCAACGTCCTGACTTTC
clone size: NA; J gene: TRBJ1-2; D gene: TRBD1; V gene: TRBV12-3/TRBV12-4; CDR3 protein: CASSKTGEYNYGYTF; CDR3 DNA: TGTGCCAGCAGTAAGACAGGGGAGTATAACTATGGCTACACCTTC
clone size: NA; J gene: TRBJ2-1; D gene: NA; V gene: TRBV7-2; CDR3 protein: CASSYTRGGSSYNEQFF; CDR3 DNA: TGTGCCAGCAGCTATACCCGAGGGGGGAGCTCCTACAATGAGCAGTTCTTC
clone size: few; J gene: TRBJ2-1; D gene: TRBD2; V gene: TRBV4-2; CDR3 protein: CASSHTSGTAYNEQFF; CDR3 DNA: TGTGCCAGCAGCCATACTAGCGGGACTGCCTACAATGAGCAGTTCTTC
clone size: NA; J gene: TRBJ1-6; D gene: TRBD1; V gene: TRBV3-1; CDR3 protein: CASSRGQQNSPLHF; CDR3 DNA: TGTGCCAGCAGCCGGGGACAGCAAAATTCACCCCTCCACTTT